Given below is one TCR beta chain in context. The table came from immunoSEQ multiplex PCR; TCRdb's copy has only in-frame clones and leaves some out. In the table there are roughly 1,600,000 clones, just under 99% of which are singletons. These data come from a study of shared clonotypes between healthy human individuals. The germline gives CDR1 SGHRS, CDR2 YFSETQ. V trimming: 7 bases; J trimming: 2 bases; junction bases outside the gene matches: 15. The CDR3 is 16 amino acids. Within Nashville, Tennessee resided all donors, each a Caucasian adult. This receptor was obtained from a man aged 30-40 years in good health. The chain recombines TRBV5-1 with TRBJ2-7, with 7 bases that match TRBD2. The sequencing sample was made of naive CD4+ T cells sorted from blood. Subset given: CD45RA+ positively selected. The CDR3 loop is CASSSWGGFSPYEQYF. The DNA of the CDR3 is TGCGCCAGCTCCTCCTGGGGGGGTTTCAGTCCCTACGAGCAGTACTTC.